What follows are 29 T cell receptor beta chains derived from one specimen sequenced in a study of T cell changes during pregnancy in multiple sclerosis. Profiled with immunoSEQ multiplex PCR; TCRdb holds only in-frame clones, not every one. The sample comprises 88,000 or so clones, about 90% of which are singletons, and 2% to 3% rests with the top ten. The material sequenced was peripheral blood, taken before pregnancy. The origin of the receptors is a female donor with multiple sclerosis, enrolled in a pregnancy study.

The chain uses TRBV6-6 and TRBJ2-3, with D maybe TRBD2 (5 bases). The CDR3 is 14 residues long. V gave up 0 bases and J gave up 6 bases, with 10 bases separating them. Germline CDR1 MNHNY, CDR2 SVGAGI (reference sequence). In nucleotides, the CDR3 is TGTGCCAGCAGTTACTCGCCGGACTGGGATACGCAGTATTTT. It translates to CASSYSPDWDTQYF.

The sample holds a few counts of this clone. The chain has TRBV13 and TRBJ2-2, with TRBD2 matching 10 bases. The V gene end was trimmed by 3 bases and the J gene end by 4 bases; junction bases not matched to a gene: 8. Looked up from germline, CDR1 is PRHDT and CDR2 is FYEKMQ (reference sequence). The CDR3 runs to 17 residues. The CDR3 bases are TGTGCCAGCAGCTTGGGGCTAGCGGGAGTAGGCACCGGGGAGCTGTTTTTT. Translation gives CASSLGLAGVGTGELFF. Supplemented by reference TRBV13 and TRBJ2-2, the full variable domain reads AAGVIQSPRHLIKEKRETATLKCYPIPRHDTVYWYQQGPGQDPQFLISFYEKMQSDKGSIPDRFSAQQFSDYHSELNMSSLELGDSALYFCASSLGLAGVGTGELFFGEGSRLTVL.

This clone was seen a single time. The chain combines TRBV21-1 with TRBJ2-7; TRBD2 reflects the table's D call only, with no check against the DNA. TRBV21-1 is marked as a pseudogene. The CDR3 sequence is 15 residues long. The CDR3 loop reads CASSIGGGGPREQYF. CDR3 in DNA: TGTGCCAGCAGCATCGGGGGGGGAGGGCCGCGAGAGCAGTACTTC.

The rearrangement uses TRBV2 and TRBJ1-4; D not resolved. Trimming shortened V by 3 bases and J by 3 bases, and 11 bases separated the two germline ends. CDR3 length: 15 amino acids. Germline CDR1 SNHLY, CDR2 FYNNEI. This CDR3 reads CASSDLSVSNEKLFF. CDR3 sequence (DNA): TGTGCCAGCAGTGATCTGTCAGTATCTAATGAAAAACTGTTTTTT.

The chain couples TRBV6-5 to TRBJ2-5, with 7 nucleotides matching TRBD1. The germline V gene encodes CDR1 MNHEY and CDR2 SVGAGI. V trimming: 3 bases; J trimming: 7 bases; junction bases outside the gene matches: 14. CDR3 length equals 16 residues. This chain's CDR3 is CASSYMTGLIRGTQYF. CDR3 coding DNA: TGTGCCAGCAGTTATATGACAGGGCTCATCAGGGGGACCCAGTACTTC.

The chain has TRBV7-8 and TRBJ2-7, with TRBD1 as a possible D gene (6 bases). This CDR3 comprises 15 residues. The V end lost 5 bases, the J end lost 2 bases, and 16 bases lay between the germline ends. Germline CDR1 is SGHVS and CDR2 is FQNEAQ. CDR3 protein: CASSQGRGWTYEQYF. In nucleotides, the CDR3 is TGTGCCAGCAGCCAAGGCAGGGGATGGACCTACGAGCAGTACTTC.

In its sample, this clone was seen a few times. CDR3 region: CAQQGVNTEAFF. CDR3 in DNA: TGTGCACAACAGGGGGTGAACACTGAAGCTTTCTTT. This chain links TRBV7-7 with TRBJ1-1, with 8 nucleotides matching TRBD1. The germline V gene encodes CDR1 SSHAT and CDR2 FNYEAQ (reference sequence). The CDR3 has 12 residues.

The chain employs TRBV6-5 and TRBJ1-1, with D possibly matching TRBD1 (6 bases). Trimming left V 5 bases short and J 0 bases short, with 7 bases between. CDR3 length equals 13 residues. Looked up from germline, CDR1 is MNHEY and CDR2 is SVGAGI. This CDR3 reads CASSTGLNTEAFF. The DNA of the CDR3 is TGTGCCAGCAGTACAGGGCTGAACACTGAAGCTTTCTTT.

The V and J genes are TRBV6-5 and TRBJ1-1; D gene unclear. CDR1 MNHEY and CDR2 SVGAGI come from the germline V gene. This CDR3 is 13 amino acids long. Between the trimmed V and J ends, which lost 0 bases and 7 bases, there was a span of 9 bases. CDR3 sequence reads: CASSYSTGVEAFF. The CDR3 DNA reads TGTGCCAGCAGTTACTCGACTGGAGTTGAAGCTTTCTTT.

The chain is built from TRBV4-1 and TRBJ1-5, with D possibly being TRBD1 (6 bases). This CDR3 spans 15 amino acids. Looked up from germline, CDR1 is MGHRA and CDR2 is YSYEKL. Trimming cost V 2 bases and J 0 bases, with 8 bases left between them. The DNA of the CDR3 is TGCGCCAGCAGCCAACAGGGGATTAGCAATCAGCCCCAGCATTTT. Its protein product is CASSQQGISNQPQHF.

This clone showed up just once. The chain has TRBV5-4 and TRBJ2-2; possibly TRBD1 for D (6 bases). From germline, CDR1 is SGHNT and CDR2 YYREEE (reference sequence). This CDR3 comprises 15 residues. The ends were cut back, 1 base at V and 4 bases at J, with 11 bases in the middle. CDR3 nucleotide sequence: TGTGCCAGCAGCTTGTGGGGGCTGAGCACCGGGGAGCTGTTTTTT. This translates into CASSLWGLSTGELFF.

This chain connects TRBV28 to TRBJ2-7, with D uncertain. Germline V lookup: CDR1 MDHEN, CDR2 SYDVKM. The V end lost 4 bases, the J end lost 6 bases, and 10 bases lay between the germline ends. The CDR3 spans 12 residues. CDR3: CASSYSRIEQYF. CDR3 DNA sequence: TGTGCCAGCAGTTACTCCCGTATCGAGCAGTACTTC.

There are a few counts of this clone. The chain is built from TRBV15 and TRBJ2-1, with 8 bases lining up with TRBD2. Germline lookup yields CDR1 LNHNV and CDR2 YYDKDF (reference sequence). J lost 3 bases, V lost 0 bases, and 7 bases had no gene match. The CDR3 is 17 residues long. The CDR3 region has the DNA TGTGCCACCAGCAGAGACCCTAGCGGGTCTATCTACAATGAGCAGTTCTTC. Translated: CATSRDPSGSIYNEQFF.

This sequence joins TRBV5-4 and TRBJ2-1, with 7 positions matching TRBD2. Germline trimming cut 0 bases from V and 4 bases from J; bases unmatched to any gene: 10. The germline V gene encodes CDR1 SGHNT and CDR2 YYREEE (reference sequence). This CDR3 has 17 amino acids. The CDR3 DNA is TGTGCCAGCAGCTTGGAGCCCCGGGGAGGGGTATACAATGAGCAGTTCTTC. Amino acids: CASSLEPRGGVYNEQFF.

The V gene is TRBV11-2, the J gene TRBJ1-5, with D perhaps TRBD1 (6 bases). Looked up from germline, CDR1 is SGHAT and CDR2 is FQNNGV. V shed 4 bases and J shed 7 bases, with 11 bases lying between them. The CDR3 spans 13 residues. Here the CDR3 reads CASSYTGTQPQHF. CDR3 DNA: TGTGCCAGCAGCTATACAGGGACCCAGCCCCAGCATTTT.

The chain carries TRBV28 and TRBJ2-1; D might be TRBD2 (6 bases). CDR3 length: 15 residues. V dropped 2 bases and J dropped 9 bases, with 17 bases sitting between them. Germline V gene data show CDR1 as MDHEN and CDR2 as SYDVKM. The CDR3 region has the DNA TGTGCCAGCAGTTTAAGGACGGGAGACCCCGGTGAGCAGTTCTTC. Protein: CASSLRTGDPGEQFF.

The chain has TRBV5-4 and TRBJ2-7, with D perhaps TRBD2 (6 bases). With 4 bases removed from V and 0 bases from J, the gap between germline ends came to 11 bases. CDR1 SGHNT and CDR2 YYREEE come from the germline V gene (reference sequence). There are 14 residues in the CDR3. This chain's CDR3 is CASSGGWSSYEQYF. The CDR3 coding sequence is TGTGCCAGCAGCGGGGGGTGGAGCTCCTACGAGCAGTACTTC. Full variable domain (rest looked up from reference TRBV5-4 and TRBJ2-7): ETGVTQSPTHLIKTRGQQVTLRCSSQSGHNTVSWYQQALGQGPQFIFQYYREEENGRGNFPPRFSGLQFPNYSSELNVNALELDDSALYLCASSGGWSSYEQYFGPGTRLTVT.

The V and J genes are TRBV9 and TRBJ2-1; TRBD2 matches at 15 bases. V lost 2 bases and J lost 3; bases outside the gene matches: 6. Germline CDR1 reads SGDLS; CDR2 reads YYNGEE. This CDR3 comprises 18 residues. CDR3 in DNA: TGTGCCAGCAGCGTGGGGACTAGCGGGAGGTGGGGCTACAATGAGCAGTTCTTC. Residues: CASSVGTSGRWGYNEQFF.

This chain uses TRBV2 with TRBJ2-5; possibly TRBD2 for D (6 bases). The CDR3 loop spans 14 amino acids. V lost 7 bases and J lost 4, with 16 bases in between. Germline V gene sequence: CDR1 SNHLY, CDR2 FYNNEI. This chain's CDR3 is CASKREGEVETQYF. CDR3 nucleotides: TGTGCCAGCAAACGGGAAGGGGAGGTAGAGACCCAGTACTTC. The full variable domain, in which reference TRBV2 and TRBJ2-5 provide the parts outside the CDR3, is EPEVTQTPSHQVTQMGQEVILRCVPISNHLYFYWYRQILGQKVEFLVSFYNNEISEKSEIFDDQFSVERPDGSNFTLKIRSTKLEDSAMYFCASKREGEVETQYFGPGTRLLVL.

This chain joins TRBV28 and TRBJ1-3; the D gene is possibly TRBD1 (6 bases). Looked up from germline, CDR1 is MDHEN and CDR2 is SYDVKM. This CDR3 contains 15 residues. Trimming removed 6 bases from V and 0 bases from J, with 12 bases in between. This CDR3 is CASRRTGPSGNTIYF. In nucleotides, the CDR3 is TGTGCCAGCAGGCGTACAGGGCCCTCTGGAAACACCATATATTTT.

The chain recombines TRBV5-3 with TRBJ2-3; 8 bases are shared with TRBD2. TRBV5-3 carries the ORF label, with uncertain function. The CDR3 runs to 16 residues. Losses at the gene ends were 1 base for V and 0 bases for J; bases not matched to a gene: 4. The DNA for the CDR3 is TGTGCCAGAAGCTTGCGACTAGCGCGTAGCACAGATACGCAGTATTTT. Its protein is CARSLRLARSTDTQYF.

The rearrangement uses TRBV10-3 and TRBJ2-7; D possibly corresponds to TRBD2 (6 bases). Trimming removed 10 bases from V and 13 bases from J, with 29 bases in between. The CDR3 is 14 amino acids. Germline CDR1 ENHRY, CDR2 SYGVKD. The CDR3 bases are TGTGCCACACGCTTGGGGGGTCCAAAGGGCAGTGCATACTTC. It is translated as CATRLGGPKGSAYF.

The genes are TRBV19 and TRBJ1-2; TRBD1 agrees at 7 bases. Germline V gene data show CDR1 as LNHDA and CDR2 as SQIVND (reference sequence). This CDR3 is built from 14 residues. The V and J ends lost 6 bases and 1 base, in that order; junction bases with no gene match: 5. CDR3 bases: TGTGCCAGTAGGCGGACAGGTGTTAACTATGGCTACACCTTC. Its protein product is CASRRTGVNYGYTF.

This chain joins TRBV7-6 and TRBJ1-2, with 7 bases lining up with TRBD1. This CDR3 comprises 15 residues. J was trimmed by 4 bases and V by 2 bases; bases with no gene match: 7. The V gene's germline CDR1 is SGHVS and CDR2 FNYEAQ. Here the CDR3 reads CASSLTTGVGYGYTF. Written as DNA, the CDR3 is TGTGCCAGCAGCTTAACTACAGGGGTGGGCTATGGCTACACCTTC. The full variable domain, with the rest looked up from reference TRBV7-6 and TRBJ1-2, is GAGVSQSPRYKVTKRGQDVALRCDPISGHVSLYWYRQALGQGPEFLTYFNYEAQQDKSGLPNDRFSAERPEGSISTLTIQRTEQRDSAMYRCASSLTTGVGYGYTFGSGTRLTVV.

The chain employs TRBV15 and TRBJ2-3; the D gene is possibly TRBD2 (6 bases). Trimming stripped 1 base from V and 0 bases from J, with 11 bases between. The germline CDR1 and CDR2 sequences are LNHNV and YYDKDF (reference sequence). CDR3 size: 16 residues. Written as DNA, the CDR3 is TGTGCCACCAGCAGAGGACCCGGGAGTAGCACAGATACGCAGTATTTT. Protein: CATSRGPGSSTDTQYF.

Only one count was recorded for this clone. The chain recombines TRBV2 with TRBJ1-5; no reliable D call. The CDR3 loop spans 15 amino acids. Germline CDR1 is SNHLY and CDR2 is FYNNEI. Trimming took off 3 bases at V and 4 bases at J, with 13 bases between the two ends. The chain's CDR3 is CASSEGQATNQPQHF. The CDR3 DNA reads TGTGCCAGCAGTGAGGGTCAGGCAACTAATCAGCCCCAGCATTTT.

This chain uses TRBV7-2 with TRBJ2-2, with TRBD2 identical over 7 bases. After removal of 6 bases from V and 4 bases from J, the junction contained 8 bases not matched to a gene. This CDR3 contains 15 residues. The germline CDR1 and CDR2 sequences are SGHTA and FQGNSA. CDR3 loop: CASSLGLDRTGELFF. CDR3 DNA: TGTGCCAGCAGTCTCGGACTAGATCGCACCGGGGAGCTGTTTTTT.

This rearrangement joins TRBV11-2 to TRBJ2-1; D gene unclear. This CDR3 contains 13 residues. The germline V gene encodes CDR1 SGHAT and CDR2 FQNNGV. V gave up 2 bases and J gave up 5 bases, with 7 bases separating them. CDR3 amino acids: CASSLQLDNEQFF. The CDR3 coding sequence is TGTGCCAGCAGCTTACAGTTGGACAATGAGCAGTTCTTC.

The chain combines TRBV15 with TRBJ2-3; D is uncertain. The germline V gene has CDR1 LNHNV and CDR2 YYDKDF (reference sequence). The CDR3 covers 14 residues. The V end lost 0 bases, the J end lost 4 bases, and 8 bases lay between the germline ends. The CDR3 reads CATSRDKAADTQYF. CDR3 in DNA: TGTGCCACCAGCAGAGATAAGGCGGCAGATACGCAGTATTTT. Combining the CDR3 with reference TRBV15 and TRBJ2-3 gives the whole variable domain DAMVIQNPRYQVTQFGKPVTLSCSQTLNHNVMYWYQQKSSQAPKLLFHYYDKDFNNEADTPDNFQSRRPNTSFCFLDIRSPGLGDTAMYLCATSRDKAADTQYFGPGTRLTVL.